This TCR beta chain is from a study of T cell repertoires in cytomegalovirus infection. Study summary: Public TCR beta signature analysis indicated the presence of both CMV infection and matching HLA type. General observations from the study: Clonotype analysis showed dominance of the ex vivo response by HLA-C-restricted CMV-specific TCR beta clonotypes. Of the TCR beta families, the public ones yielded a cumulative frequency that identified carriers of CMV plus the relevant HLA.

TCRdb called the reads again in MiXCR, with one record for every CDR3 protein. Of almost 550,000 distinct CDR3 sequences in the sample, approximately 15% were seen once. This clonotype appeared many times. Its cognate antigen is unknown. CDR1 and CDR2 from the germline V gene are SNHLY and FYNNEI. V shed 3 bases and J shed 0 bases, with 21 bases lying between them. This CDR3 has 19 residues. This clonotype was obtained from a human donor in good health (CMV status not recorded). Some clones in this sample may be carry-over from other donors' samples. The chain recombines TRBV2 with TRBJ2-1; weak D call: TRBD2 (5 bases). Material: CD8+ T cells from PBMCs. The CDR3 loop reads CASSDFELPSSSSYNEQFF. The CDR3 DNA reads TGTGCCAGCAGTGACTTTGAACTTCCTAGCTCGAGCTCCTACAATGAGCAGTTCTTC. Together with reference TRBV2 and TRBJ2-1, the CDR3 gives the full variable domain: EPEVTQTPSHQVTQMGQEVILRCVPISNHLYFYWYRQILGQKVEFLVSFYNNEISEKSEIFDDQFSVERPDGSNFTLKIRSTKLEDSAMYFCASSDFELPSSSSYNEQFFGPGTRLTVL.